What follows is one TCR beta chain and its context. Its antigen is not known. Arm-PCR with iRepertoire HTBI primers amplified the CDR3 regions for these TCR beta libraries. TCRdb independently ran MiXCR on the multiplex PCR reads; one entry per CDR3 protein. This table has 600,000 to 850,000 distinct CDR3 sequences, approximately 29% appearing once. This sample is part of a study of regulatory T cells in long-lasting Graves disease. Findings of the study overall: Newly diagnosed Graves' patients had higher TCR diversity than persistent ones.

Time point: persistent/refractory GD, antithyroid drugs over 5 years with positive TRAb. PBMC-derived RNA was used for the TCR library. The CDR3 totals 15 residues. Looked up from germline, CDR1 is MGHDK and CDR2 is SYGVNS. Trimming took 3 bases from V and 4 from J; bases not matched to a gene: 8. The sequences come from peripheral blood mononuclear cells (PBMCs), collected when the disease was refractory, from a patient treated with antithyroid drugs. V usage is TRBV25-1 and J usage is TRBJ2-7; 8 nucleotides agree with TRBD1. The TCR originated in a female donor with Graves disease. In nucleotides, the CDR3 is TGTGCCAGCAGTGACTTTGCAGGGGGCAAGTACGAGCAGTACTTC. Protein: CASSDFAGGKYEQYF.